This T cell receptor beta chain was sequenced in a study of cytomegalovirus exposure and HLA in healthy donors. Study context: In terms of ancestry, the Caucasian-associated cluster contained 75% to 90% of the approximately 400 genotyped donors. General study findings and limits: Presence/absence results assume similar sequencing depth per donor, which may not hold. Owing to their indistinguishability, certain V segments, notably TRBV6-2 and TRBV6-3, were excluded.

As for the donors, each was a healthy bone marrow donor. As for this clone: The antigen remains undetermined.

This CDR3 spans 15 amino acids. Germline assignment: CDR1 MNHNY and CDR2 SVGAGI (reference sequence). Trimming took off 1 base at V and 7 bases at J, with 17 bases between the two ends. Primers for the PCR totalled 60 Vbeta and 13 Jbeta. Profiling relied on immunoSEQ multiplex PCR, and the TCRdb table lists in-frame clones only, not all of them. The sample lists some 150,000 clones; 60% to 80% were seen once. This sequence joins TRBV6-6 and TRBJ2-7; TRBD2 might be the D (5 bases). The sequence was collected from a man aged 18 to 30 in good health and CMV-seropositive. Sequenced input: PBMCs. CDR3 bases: TGTGCCAGCAGTTACTGGCCGACCGATACGGGGGAGCAGTACTTC. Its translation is CASSYWPTDTGEQYF.